This record covers a single T cell receptor beta chain. The protocol was immunoSEQ multiplex PCR, while the TCRdb copy is restricted to in-frame clones and leaves out a portion. Found here are approximately 440,000 clones, about 90% of them singletons; the top ten hold about 0.7%. The data are from a study of blood T cell repertoires in COVID-19. Germline loops: CDR1 LGHDT, CDR2 YNNKEL (reference sequence). Trimming left V 1 base short and J 0 bases short, with 12 bases between. The CDR3 is 17 residues long. This TCR was sampled from a woman between 18 and 29 years old who had recovered from COVID-19. What was sequenced was PBMCs or T cells enriched from blood (not recorded which). The chain recombines TRBV3-1 (or the pseudogene TRBV3-2) with TRBJ1-4; maybe TRBD1 (6 bases). CDR3 in amino acids: CASSQVDSLATNEKLFF. The CDR3 region has the DNA TGTGCCAGCAGCCAAGTGGACAGCCTTGCAACTAATGAAAAACTGTTTTTT.